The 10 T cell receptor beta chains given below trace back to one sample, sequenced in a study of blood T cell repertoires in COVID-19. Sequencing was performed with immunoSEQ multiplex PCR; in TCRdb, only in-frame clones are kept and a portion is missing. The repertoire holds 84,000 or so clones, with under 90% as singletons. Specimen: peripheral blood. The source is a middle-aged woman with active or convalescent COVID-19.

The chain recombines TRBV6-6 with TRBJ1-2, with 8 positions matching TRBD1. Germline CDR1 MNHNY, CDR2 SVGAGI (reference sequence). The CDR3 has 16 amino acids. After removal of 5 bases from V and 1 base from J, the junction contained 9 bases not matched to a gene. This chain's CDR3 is CASSPRQGRINYGYTF. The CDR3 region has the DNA TGTGCCAGCAGTCCCCGACAGGGGAGGATTAACTATGGCTACACCTTC.

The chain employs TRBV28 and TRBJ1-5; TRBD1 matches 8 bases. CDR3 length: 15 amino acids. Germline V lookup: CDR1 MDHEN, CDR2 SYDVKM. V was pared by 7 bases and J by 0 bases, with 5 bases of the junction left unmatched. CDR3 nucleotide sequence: TGTGCCAGCAACACACAGGGGGTTAGCAATCAGCCCCAGCATTTT. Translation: CASNTQGVSNQPQHF.

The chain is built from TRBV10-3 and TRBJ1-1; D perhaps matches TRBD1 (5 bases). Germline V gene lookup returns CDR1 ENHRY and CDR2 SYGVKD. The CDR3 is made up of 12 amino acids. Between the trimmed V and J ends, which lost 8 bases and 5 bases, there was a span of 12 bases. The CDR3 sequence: CAIGLGGTEAFF. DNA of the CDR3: TGTGCCATCGGACTGGGGGGGACTGAAGCTTTCTTT.

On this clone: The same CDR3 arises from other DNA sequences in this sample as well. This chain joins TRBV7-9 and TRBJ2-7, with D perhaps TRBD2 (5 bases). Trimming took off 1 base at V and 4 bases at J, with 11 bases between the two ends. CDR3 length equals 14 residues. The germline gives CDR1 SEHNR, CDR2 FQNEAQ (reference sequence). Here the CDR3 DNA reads TGTGCCAGCAGCTTAGGTCCGGGGAGTTACGAGCAGTACTTC. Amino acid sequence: CASSLGPGSYEQYF.

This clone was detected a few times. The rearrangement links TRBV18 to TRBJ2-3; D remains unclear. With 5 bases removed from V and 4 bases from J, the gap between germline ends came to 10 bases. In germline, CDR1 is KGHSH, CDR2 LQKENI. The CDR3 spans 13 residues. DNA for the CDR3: TGTGCCAGCTCAGCAGTCGAGGCAGATACGCAGTATTTT. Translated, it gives CASSAVEADTQYF.

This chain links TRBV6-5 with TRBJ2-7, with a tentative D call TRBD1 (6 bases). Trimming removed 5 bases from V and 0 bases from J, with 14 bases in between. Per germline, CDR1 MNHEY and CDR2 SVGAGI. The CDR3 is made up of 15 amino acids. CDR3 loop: CASSPGVQSSYEQYF. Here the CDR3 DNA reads TGTGCCAGCAGTCCAGGGGTCCAAAGCTCCTACGAGCAGTACTTC.

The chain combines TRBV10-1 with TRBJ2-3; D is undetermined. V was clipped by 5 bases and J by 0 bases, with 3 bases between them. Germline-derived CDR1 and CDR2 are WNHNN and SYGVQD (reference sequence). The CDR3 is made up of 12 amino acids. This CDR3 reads CASSSSTDTQYF. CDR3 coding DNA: TGCGCCAGCAGTTCAAGCACAGATACGCAGTATTTT.

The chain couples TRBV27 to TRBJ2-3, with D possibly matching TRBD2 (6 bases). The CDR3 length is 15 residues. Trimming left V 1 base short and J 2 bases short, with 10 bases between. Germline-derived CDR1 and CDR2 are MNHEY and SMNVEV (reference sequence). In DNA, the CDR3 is TGTGCCAGCAGTTTATGGGGACTTTCCACAGATACGCAGTATTTT. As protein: CASSLWGLSTDTQYF.

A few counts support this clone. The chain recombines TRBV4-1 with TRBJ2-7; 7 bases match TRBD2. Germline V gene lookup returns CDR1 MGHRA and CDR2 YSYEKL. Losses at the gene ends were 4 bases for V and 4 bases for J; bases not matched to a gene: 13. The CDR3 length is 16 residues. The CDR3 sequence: CASSPDGRSGIYEQYF. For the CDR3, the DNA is TGCGCCAGCAGCCCAGACGGGAGGTCAGGGATATACGAGCAGTACTTC.

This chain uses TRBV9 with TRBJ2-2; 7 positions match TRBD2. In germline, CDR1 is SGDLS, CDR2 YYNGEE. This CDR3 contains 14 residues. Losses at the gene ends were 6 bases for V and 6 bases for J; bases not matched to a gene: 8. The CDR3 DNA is TGTGCCAGCACCCCGGGACTATTCTCCGGGGAGCTGTTTTTT. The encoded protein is CASTPGLFSGELFF.